The entry below describes one T cell receptor (beta chain). This entry belongs to a study of technical replicates of blood from a handful of donors. Sequencing used immunoSEQ multiplex PCR; TCRdb keeps in-frame clones, though not all of them. The table shows roughly 100,000 clones, with 96% occurring only once. Sequenced material: T cells isolated from PBMCs. This clonotype was obtained from a human donor in good health.

The CDR3 region has the DNA TGTGCCACCAGCTTCCGACAGGGAAGGTCCTACGAGCAGTACTTC. Translation: CATSFRQGRSYEQYF. The rearrangement joins TRBV15 to TRBJ2-7; 7 nucleotides align to TRBD1. The CDR3 extends over 15 amino acids. V trimming: 5 bases; J trimming: 1 base; junction bases outside the gene matches: 8. Germline V CDR1 and CDR2: LNHNV, YYDKDF (reference sequence). The variable domain in full, completed from reference TRBV15 and TRBJ2-7, reads DAMVIQNPRYQVTQFGKPVTLSCSQTLNHNVMYWYQQKSSQAPKLLFHYYDKDFNNEADTPDNFQSRRPNTSFCFLDIRSPGLGDTAMYLCATSFRQGRSYEQYFGPGTRLTVT.